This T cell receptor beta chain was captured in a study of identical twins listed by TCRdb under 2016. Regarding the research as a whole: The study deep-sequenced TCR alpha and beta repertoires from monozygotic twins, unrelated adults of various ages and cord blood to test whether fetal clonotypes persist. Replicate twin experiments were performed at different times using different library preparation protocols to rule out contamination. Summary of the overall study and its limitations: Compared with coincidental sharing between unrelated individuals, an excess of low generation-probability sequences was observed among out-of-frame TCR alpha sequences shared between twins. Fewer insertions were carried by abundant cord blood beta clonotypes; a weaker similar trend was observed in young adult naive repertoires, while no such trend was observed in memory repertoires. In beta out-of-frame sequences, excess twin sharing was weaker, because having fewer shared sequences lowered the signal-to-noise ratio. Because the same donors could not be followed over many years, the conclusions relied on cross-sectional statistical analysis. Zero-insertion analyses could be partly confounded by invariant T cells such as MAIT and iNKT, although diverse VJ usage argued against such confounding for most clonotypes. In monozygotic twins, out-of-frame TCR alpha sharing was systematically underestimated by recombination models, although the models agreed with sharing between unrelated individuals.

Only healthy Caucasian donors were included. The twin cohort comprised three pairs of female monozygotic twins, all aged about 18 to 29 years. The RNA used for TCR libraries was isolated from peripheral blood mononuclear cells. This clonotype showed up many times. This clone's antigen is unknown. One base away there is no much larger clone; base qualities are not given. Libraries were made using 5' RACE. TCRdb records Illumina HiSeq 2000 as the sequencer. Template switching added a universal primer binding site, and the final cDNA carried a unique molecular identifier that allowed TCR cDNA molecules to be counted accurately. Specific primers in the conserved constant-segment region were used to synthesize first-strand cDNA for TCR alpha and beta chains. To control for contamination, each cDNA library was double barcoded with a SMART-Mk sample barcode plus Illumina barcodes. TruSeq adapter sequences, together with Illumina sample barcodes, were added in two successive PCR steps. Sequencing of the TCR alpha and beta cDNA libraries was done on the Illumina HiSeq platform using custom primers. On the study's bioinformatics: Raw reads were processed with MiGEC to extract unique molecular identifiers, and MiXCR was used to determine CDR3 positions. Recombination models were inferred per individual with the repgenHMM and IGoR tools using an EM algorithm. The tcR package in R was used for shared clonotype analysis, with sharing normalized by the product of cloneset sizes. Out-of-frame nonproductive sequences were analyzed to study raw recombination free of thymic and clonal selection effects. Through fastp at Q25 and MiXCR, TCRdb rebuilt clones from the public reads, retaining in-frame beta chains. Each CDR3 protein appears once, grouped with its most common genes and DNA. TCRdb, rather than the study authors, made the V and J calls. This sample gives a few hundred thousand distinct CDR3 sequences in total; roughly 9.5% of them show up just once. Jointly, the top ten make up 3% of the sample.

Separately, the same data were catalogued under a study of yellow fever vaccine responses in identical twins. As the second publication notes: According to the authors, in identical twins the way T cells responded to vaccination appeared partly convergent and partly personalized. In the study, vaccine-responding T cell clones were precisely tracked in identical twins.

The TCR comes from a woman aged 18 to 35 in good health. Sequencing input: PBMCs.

The bases are TGCGCCAGCAGCCAAGCCGTCCCGGGACTAGCAGGGGGGGAGACCCAGTACTTC. Its protein reads: CASSQAVPGLAGGETQYF. The sequence is built from TRBV4-3 and TRBJ2-5, and 9 junctional nucleotides match TRBD2. Via the germline V gene, CDR1 is LGHNA and CDR2 YSLEER. The CDR3 runs 18 amino acids, cysteine and phenylalanine included. The CDR3 DNA has 54 bases and is translated from base 1. V trim: 1 base; J trim: 5 bases; unmatched bases: 14.